This T cell receptor beta chain stems from a study of T cell clonotyping in hematopoietic cell transplantation. Produced via immunoSEQ multiplex PCR; TCRdb's table is partial and in-frame only. Of roughly 7,000 clones listed, around 88% are singletons. Trimming removed 7 bases from V and 1 base from J, with 15 bases in between. The CDR3 totals 14 residues. Per germline, CDR1 SQVTM and CDR2 ANQGSEA. This clonotype was sampled from a male patient younger than 35 who had an allogeneic stem cell transplant from a related donor, so the T cells may come from the graft donor. Some clones in this sample may be carry-over from other donors' samples. Sequencing was performed on PBMCs, taken 100 days after allogeneic stem cell transplant. The chain combines TRBV29-1 with TRBJ2-3; D not certain. The CDR3 DNA is TGCAGCGCCCTCCGGCAGTCGGGCACAGATACGCAGTATTTT. It encodes CSALRQSGTDTQYF.